The 17 T cell receptor beta chains below come from one sample, sequenced in a study of T cell responses to AZD1222 COVID-19 vaccine. Sequencing was performed with immunoSEQ multiplex PCR; in TCRdb, only in-frame clones are kept and a portion is missing. The table has approximately 140,000 clones, around 89% seen once. Sequenced material: peripheral blood, taken on day 0 of AZD1222 vaccination. The receptor source for this set is an adult in good health.

This clone was found a few times. The V and J genes are TRBV30 and TRBJ2-3; D unclear. Between the trimmed V and J ends, which lost 0 bases and 5 bases, there was a span of 3 bases. The CDR3 covers 11 residues. CDR1 and CDR2 (germline): GTSNPN, SVGIG (reference sequence). The CDR3 DNA is TGTGCCTGGAGTGTTTTAGATACGCAGTATTTT. It is translated as CAWSVLDTQYF.

The rearrangement uses TRBV7-8 and TRBJ1-1, with D unresolved. The CDR3 length is 17 residues. The germline gives CDR1 SGHVS, CDR2 FQNEAQ. Trimming removed 2 bases from V and 4 bases from J, with 20 bases in between. DNA for the CDR3: TGTGCCAGCAGCTTAATACTGACGGGTGAAACGGCCACTGAAGCTTTCTTT. This gives the protein CASSLILTGETATEAFF.

The rearrangement uses TRBV7-2 and TRBJ1-6, with 8 positions matching TRBD1. The CDR3 contains 15 residues. J gave up 7 bases and V 5 bases, and 7 bases lay outside the gene matches. Germline V gene data show CDR1 as SGHTA and CDR2 as FQGNSA. The CDR3 nucleotides are TGTGCCAGCAGCCCTTCCAGGGGGCCAAATTCACCCCTCCACTTT. It is translated as CASSPSRGPNSPLHF.

This chain links TRBV11-2 with TRBJ1-2, with 9 positions matching TRBD1. CDR3 length: 15 residues. The germline CDR1 and CDR2 sequences are SGHAT and FQNNGV. The trim removed 5 bases at V and 4 bases at J, leaving 8 bases unmatched. CDR3 sequence reads: CASSRTTGGAYGYTF. The CDR3 DNA follows: TGTGCCAGCAGCCGCACGACAGGGGGTGCCTATGGCTACACCTTC.

This clone was found a few times. This sequence joins TRBV20-1 and TRBJ2-7; D is ambiguous. Deletions cut 3 bases from V and 3 bases from J, with 12 bases between. The germline V gene has CDR1 DFQATT and CDR2 SNEGSKA (reference sequence). This CDR3 spans 13 amino acids. CDR3 in amino acids: CSASGAAYYEQYF. For the CDR3, the DNA is TGCAGTGCTAGTGGCGCAGCCTACTACGAGCAGTACTTC.

This chain uses TRBV28 with TRBJ1-1, with D maybe TRBD1 (6 bases). The CDR3 length is 14 residues. Germline lookup yields CDR1 MDHEN and CDR2 SYDVKM. Trimming cost V 6 bases and J 4 bases, with 15 bases left between them. The CDR3 region has the DNA TGTGCCAGCAGATCAACAGGGAGGGCCACTGAAGCTTTCTTT. Its protein is CASRSTGRATEAFF.

V gene TRBV2 combines with J gene TRBJ1-1; D not resolved. Germline-derived CDR1 and CDR2 are SNHLY and FYNNEI. The length of the CDR3 is 14 residues. Between the trimmed V and J ends, which lost 6 bases and 4 bases, there was a span of 15 bases. In DNA form, the CDR3 reads TGTGCCAGCAGCACGACTAGACAAGGCACTGAAGCTTTCTTT. This codes for CASSTTRQGTEAFF.

The gene calls are TRBV11-2 and TRBJ1-2; the D is unclear. Germline V gene sequence: CDR1 SGHAT, CDR2 FQNNGV. This CDR3 is 13 amino acids long. Trimming took off 2 bases at V and 8 bases at J, with 12 bases between the two ends. The CDR3 DNA reads as TGTGCCAGCAGCTTAATGGGGTCGGAAGGCTACACCTTC. Translating it yields CASSLMGSEGYTF.

The chain is built from TRBV7-2 and TRBJ1-2; possible D gene TRBD1, 6 bases. Between the trimmed V and J ends, which lost 1 base and 8 bases, there was a span of 17 bases. Germline CDR1 SGHTA, CDR2 FQGNSA. The CDR3 runs 15 residues. In DNA, the CDR3 is TGTGCCAGCAGCTTAGGAGCGACAGGCCTCCAGGGCTACACCTTC. Encoded protein: CASSLGATGLQGYTF.

This clone was counted ten times or more. This specimen includes other DNA sequences encoding the same CDR3. The J gene is TRBJ1-2, the V gene TRBV7-9; D is ambiguous. V lost 1 base and J lost 1, with 10 bases in between. This CDR3 comprises 15 residues. In germline, CDR1 is SEHNR, CDR2 FQNEAQ (reference sequence). The DNA of the CDR3 is TGTGCCAGCAGCTTAGGAGTCGCGGGTAACTATGGCTACACCTTC. This encodes CASSLGVAGNYGYTF.

This chain joins TRBV6-2 or TRBV6-3 and TRBJ2-7; 10 bases map to TRBD2. V gave up 5 bases and J gave up 7 bases; unmatched junction bases: 8. CDR1 MNHEY and CDR2 SVGEGT come from the germline V gene. CDR3 length: 14 amino acids. DNA for the CDR3: TGTGCCAGCAGTGCCAGCGGGGGGGCCCGAGAGCAGTACTTC. Protein product: CASSASGGAREQYF.

The chain is built from TRBV7-9 and TRBJ1-1; D gene uncertain. V was trimmed by 3 bases and J by 1 base, leaving 12 bases between them. Germline lookup yields CDR1 SEHNR and CDR2 FQNEAQ (reference sequence). This CDR3 comprises 15 residues. The CDR3 spells CASSFFSTANTEAFF. The CDR3 DNA reads as TGTGCCAGCAGCTTTTTTTCAACAGCGAACACTGAAGCTTTCTTT. Full variable domain (missing parts from reference TRBV7-9 and TRBJ1-1): DTGVSQNPRHKITKRGQNVTFRCDPISEHNRLYWYRQTLGQGPEFLTYFQNEAQLEKSRLLSDRFSAERPKGSFSTLEIQRTEQGDSAMYLCASSFFSTANTEAFFGQGTRLTVV.

The chain uses TRBV12-5 and TRBJ1-5, with a weak D call TRBD1 (6 bases). From germline, CDR1 is LGHNT and CDR2 FRNRAP. The CDR3 loop spans 14 amino acids. The V gene lost 6 bases and the J gene lost 4 bases, with 13 bases spanning the gap. CDR3 nucleotides: TGTGCTAGTGGACCTGGGACACTTAATCAGCCCCAGCATTTT. Its protein product is CASGPGTLNQPQHF. Variable domain in full (rest from reference TRBV12-5 and TRBJ1-5): DARVTQTPRHKVTEMGQEVTMRCQPILGHNTVFWYRQTMMQGLELLAYFRNRAPLDDSGMPKDRFSAEMPDATLATLKIQPSEPRDSAVYFCASGPGTLNQPQHFGDGTRLSIL.

The J gene is TRBJ1-5, the V gene TRBV4-1, with D tentatively TRBD1 (6 bases). Germline CDR1 MGHRA, CDR2 YSYEKL. The CDR3 is 15 residues long. Trimming left V 0 bases short and J 7 bases short, with 13 bases between. CDR3 coding DNA: TGCGCCAGCAGCCAAGAGGGGCAGGGGCGGCAGCCCCAGCATTTT. Translated: CASSQEGQGRQPQHF.

The rearrangement joins TRBV29-1 to TRBJ1-2, with D maybe TRBD1 (6 bases). Germline-derived CDR1 and CDR2 are SQVTM and ANQGSEA. Trimming stripped 4 bases from V and 2 bases from J, with 17 bases between. The length of the CDR3 is 15 residues. The CDR3: CSVGGALTENYGYTF. DNA for the CDR3: TGCAGCGTTGGGGGGGCCTTGACAGAGAACTATGGCTACACCTTC.

The rearrangement links TRBV11-2 to TRBJ1-3; D gene uncertain. CDR1 is SGHAT, CDR2 FQNNGV, per germline. Trimming cost V 1 base and J 0 bases, with 7 bases left between them. The CDR3 runs 15 residues. CDR3: CASSLGGYSGNTIYF. The CDR3 bases are TGTGCCAGCAGCTTAGGAGGTTACTCTGGAAACACCATATATTTT.

V is TRBV7-2 and J is TRBJ1-1, with 7 nucleotides matching TRBD1. CDR3 length: 14 amino acids. The V gene's germline CDR1 is SGHTA and CDR2 FQGNSA. The V gene end was trimmed by 5 bases and the J gene end by 5 bases; junction bases not matched to a gene: 8. This CDR3 reads CASSMTGRGTEAFF. The CDR3, as DNA: TGTGCCAGCAGCATGACAGGGAGAGGAACTGAAGCTTTCTTT.